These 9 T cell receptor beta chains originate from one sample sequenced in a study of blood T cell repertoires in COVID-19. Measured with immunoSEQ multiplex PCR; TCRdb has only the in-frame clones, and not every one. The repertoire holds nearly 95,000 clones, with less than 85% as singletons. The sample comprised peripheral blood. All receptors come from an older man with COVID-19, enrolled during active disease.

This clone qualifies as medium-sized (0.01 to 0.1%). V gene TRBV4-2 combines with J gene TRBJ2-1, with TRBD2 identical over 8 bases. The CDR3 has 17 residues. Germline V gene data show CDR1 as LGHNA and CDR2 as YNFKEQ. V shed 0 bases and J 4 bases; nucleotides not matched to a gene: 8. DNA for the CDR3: TGTGCCAGCAGCCAAGATACGGGACTAGTCGCGTACAATGAGCAGTTCTTC. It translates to CASSQDTGLVAYNEQFF.

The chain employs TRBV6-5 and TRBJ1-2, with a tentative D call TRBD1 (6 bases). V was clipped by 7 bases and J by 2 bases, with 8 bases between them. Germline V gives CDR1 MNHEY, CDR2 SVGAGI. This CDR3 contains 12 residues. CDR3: CASTGENYGYTF. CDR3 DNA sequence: TGTGCCAGCACAGGGGAAAACTATGGCTACACCTTC.

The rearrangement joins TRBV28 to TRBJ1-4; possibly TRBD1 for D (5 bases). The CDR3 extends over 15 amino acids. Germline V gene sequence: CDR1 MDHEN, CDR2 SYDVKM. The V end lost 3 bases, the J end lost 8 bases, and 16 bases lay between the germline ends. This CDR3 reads CASSLWRGVGEKLFF. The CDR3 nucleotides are TGTGCCAGCAGTTTGTGGCGGGGGGTAGGGGAAAAACTGTTTTTT.

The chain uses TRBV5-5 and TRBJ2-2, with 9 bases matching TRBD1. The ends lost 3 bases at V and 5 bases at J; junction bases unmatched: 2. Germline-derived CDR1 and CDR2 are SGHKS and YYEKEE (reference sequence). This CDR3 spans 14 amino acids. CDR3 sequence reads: CASSWTGDTGELFF. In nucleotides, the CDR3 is TGTGCCAGCAGCTGGACAGGGGATACCGGGGAGCTGTTTTTT. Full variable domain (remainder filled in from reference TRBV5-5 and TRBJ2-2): DAGVTQSPTHLIKTRGQQVTLRCSPISGHKSVSWYQQVLGQGPQFIFQYYEKEERGRGNFPDRFSARQFPNYSSELNVNALLLGDSALYLCASSWTGDTGELFFGEGSRLTVL.

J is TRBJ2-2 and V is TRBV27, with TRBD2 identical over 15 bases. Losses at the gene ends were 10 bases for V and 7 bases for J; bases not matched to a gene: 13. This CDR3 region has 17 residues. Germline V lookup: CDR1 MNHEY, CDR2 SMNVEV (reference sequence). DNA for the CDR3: TGTGCCAAACGACCCGGGACTAGCGGGAGGAGTGACGGGGAGCTGTTTTTT. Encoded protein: CAKRPGTSGRSDGELFF.

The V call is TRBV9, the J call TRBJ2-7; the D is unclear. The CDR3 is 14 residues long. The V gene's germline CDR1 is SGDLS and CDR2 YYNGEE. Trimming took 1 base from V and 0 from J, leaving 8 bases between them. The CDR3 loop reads CASSVFSSSYEQYF. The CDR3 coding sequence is TGTGCCAGCAGCGTATTCTCGAGCTCCTACGAGCAGTACTTC.

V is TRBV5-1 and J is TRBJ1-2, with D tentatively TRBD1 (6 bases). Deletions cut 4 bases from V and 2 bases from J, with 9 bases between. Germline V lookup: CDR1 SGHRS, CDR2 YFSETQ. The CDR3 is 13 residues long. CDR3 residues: CASSQQGNYGYTF. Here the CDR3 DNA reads TGCGCCAGCAGCCAACAGGGAAACTATGGCTACACCTTC.

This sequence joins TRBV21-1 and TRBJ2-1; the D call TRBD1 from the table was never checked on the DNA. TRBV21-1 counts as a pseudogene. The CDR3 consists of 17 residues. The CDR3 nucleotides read TGTGCCAGCAGCAAAGGGAAGGGGCTGCTCGGCTACAATGAGCAGTTCTTC. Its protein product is CASSKGKGLLGYNEQFF.

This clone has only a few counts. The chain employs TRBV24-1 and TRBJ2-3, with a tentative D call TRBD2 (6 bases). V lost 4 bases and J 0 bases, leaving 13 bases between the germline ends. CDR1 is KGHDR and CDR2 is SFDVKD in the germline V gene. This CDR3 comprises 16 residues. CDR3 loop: CATSDQSGTSTDTQYF. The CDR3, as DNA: TGTGCCACCAGTGACCAGAGTGGGACTAGCACAGATACGCAGTATTTT.